This T cell receptor beta chain was identified during a study of T cell clonality in common variable immunodeficiency. This clone was detected many times. With the read ending 3 residues before the CDR3 end, the germline J gene is used to fill in that end. The germline CDR1 and CDR2 sequences are SGHVS and FQNEAQ. Between the trimmed V and J ends, which lost 5 bases and 5 bases, there was a span of 16 bases. CDR3 length: 15 amino acids. Control and CVID samples contributed equal amounts of genomic DNA. Some clones are missing from TCRdb's copy, which holds only in-frame ones; the method was immunoSEQ multiplex PCR. The sample was found to contain about 43,000 clones, and every one recurs.

Input material: peripheral blood mononuclear cells. V gene TRBV7-8 combines with J gene TRBJ1-5, with D possibly matching TRBD1 (5 bases). This TCR derives from a person between 18 and 75 years old in good health. This CDR3 reads CASSPFGGIDQPQHF. The CDR3 DNA, read in part, is TGTGCCAGCAGCCCGTTCGGGGGAATAGATCAGCCC.